This T cell receptor beta chain emerged from a study of T cell repertoires in cytomegalovirus infection. The wider study: An indication of both CMV infection and matching HLA type came from public TCR beta signatures.

TCRdb recomputed calls from the reads with MiXCR, one row per CDR3 protein. The table records about 250,000 distinct CDR3 sequences, about 18% of them present only once. Per the germline V gene, CDR1 is SNHLY and CDR2 is FYNNEI. The CDR3 has 15 amino acids. Trimming took 5 bases from V and 5 from J, leaving 15 bases between them. As regards this clonotype: Its specificity is unknown.

Study-level points and caveats: HLA-C-restricted CMV-specific TCR beta clonotypes prevailed in the ex vivo response. Based on cumulative public TCR beta family frequency, carriers of CMV plus the relevant HLA were identified.

This chain links TRBV2 with TRBJ2-2, with D perhaps assigned TRBD1 or TRBD2 (5 bases each). Sequenced: CD8+ T cells from PBMCs. The sequence came from a human donor in good health (CMV status not recorded). Some clones in this sample may be carry-over from other donors' samples. The CDR3 here is CASSSRGVGTGELFF. CDR3 nucleotide sequence: TGTGCCAGCAGTTCCCGAGGGGTGGGAACCGGGGAGCTGTTTTTT. Supplemented by reference TRBV2 and TRBJ2-2, the full variable domain reads EPEVTQTPSHQVTQMGQEVILRCVPISNHLYFYWYRQILGQKVEFLVSFYNNEISEKSEIFDDQFSVERPDGSNFTLKIRSTKLEDSAMYFCASSSRGVGTGELFFGEGSRLTVL.